One and the same sample provided the 22 T cell receptor beta chains below, sequenced in a study of blood T cell repertoires in COVID-19. Sequencing was performed with immunoSEQ multiplex PCR; in TCRdb, only in-frame clones are kept and a portion is missing. Of about 150,000 clones listed, approximately 81% were seen once; the top ten hold 7.5% to 8.5%. Sequencing used peripheral blood. The receptors shown here come from a woman aged 55-75 years with COVID-19, enrolled during active disease.

The gene calls are TRBV27 and TRBJ2-3, with D unresolved. The CDR3 is 14 amino acids. Germline CDR1 and CDR2: MNHEY and SMNVEV (reference sequence). Trimming left V 3 bases short and J 0 bases short, with 7 bases between. This CDR3 is CASSLSLSTDTQYF. The CDR3 DNA reads TGTGCCAGCAGTTTGAGCCTAAGCACAGATACGCAGTATTTT.

J is TRBJ2-3 and V is TRBV19; TRBD1 might be the D (6 bases). From germline, CDR1 is LNHDA and CDR2 SQIVND (reference sequence). With 10 bases removed from V and 6 bases from J, the gap between germline ends came to 8 bases. This CDR3 has 10 residues. CDR3: CATGVDTQYF. In nucleotides, the CDR3 is TGTGCCACAGGGGTGGATACGCAGTATTTT.

In DNA form, the CDR3 reads TGTGCCAGCAGTTTCTCCCTATCCGAGCAGTACTTC. It codes for CASSFSLSEQYF. The V gene is TRBV28, the J gene TRBJ2-7; D gene ambiguous. The V end lost 3 bases, the J end lost 6 bases, and 9 bases lay between the germline ends. This CDR3 contains 12 residues. Germline loops: CDR1 MDHEN, CDR2 SYDVKM. Variable domain in full (rest from reference TRBV28 and TRBJ2-7): DVKVTQSSRYLVKRTGEKVFLECVQDMDHENMFWYRQDPGLGLRLIYFSYDVKMKEKGDIPEGYSVSREKKERFSLILESASTNQTSMYLCASSFSLSEQYFGPGTRLTVT.

The rearrangement joins TRBV18 to TRBJ1-5; D may be TRBD1 (5 bases). This CDR3 has 12 amino acids. The V gene's germline CDR1 is KGHSH and CDR2 LQKENI. V was clipped by 3 bases and J by 7 bases, with 7 bases between them. The CDR3 DNA follows: TGTGCCAGCTCACCGGGGCAACAGCCCCAGCATTTT. Translation gives CASSPGQQPQHF.

The chain carries TRBV2 and TRBJ1-6; 7 bases align to TRBD1. Unmatched junction bases numbered 10, after V lost 6 bases and J lost 11 bases. In germline, CDR1 is SNHLY, CDR2 FYNNEI. The CDR3 spans 14 residues. The CDR3 here is CASRDGQGGTPLHF. CDR3 DNA: TGTGCCAGCAGGGACGGGCAGGGGGGCACACCCCTCCACTTT.

The chain links TRBV3-1 (or the pseudogene TRBV3-2) to TRBJ2-7; weak D call: TRBD1 (6 bases). CDR3 length equals 16 residues. The V and J ends lost 4 bases and 3 bases respectively, with 19 bases between them. In germline, CDR1 is LGHDT, CDR2 YNNKEL (reference sequence). CDR3 in amino acids: CASSLRADIRGYEQYF. In DNA form, the CDR3 reads TGTGCCAGCAGCCTCCGAGCGGACATCAGGGGCTACGAGCAGTACTTC.

The rearrangement joins TRBV29-1 to TRBJ1-1; D ambiguous. In germline, CDR1 is SQVTM, CDR2 ANQGSEA. The V end lost 3 bases, the J end lost 4 bases, and 6 bases lay between the germline ends. This CDR3 is built from 11 residues. The CDR3 coding sequence is TGCAGCGTTGAGTCTACCACTGAAGCTTTCTTT. Protein: CSVESTTEAFF.

This clone occurred a few times. The same CDR3 is also encoded by other DNA sequences in this sample. The chain carries TRBV7-6 and TRBJ1-4, with 10 bases matching TRBD1. The V segment lost 1 base and the J segment 7 bases; nucleotides outside the gene matches: 0. The germline V gene has CDR1 SGHVS and CDR2 FNYEAQ. The CDR3 runs 14 residues. This CDR3 is CASSLGTGGEKLFF. CDR3 DNA: TGTGCCAGCAGCTTAGGGACAGGGGGTGAAAAACTGTTTTTT.

The rearrangement links TRBV11-2 to TRBJ2-7; tentatively, D is TRBD1 (6 bases). Trimming removed 4 bases from V and 2 bases from J, with 15 bases in between. The germline V gene has CDR1 SGHAT and CDR2 FQNNGV. The CDR3 contains 15 residues. CDR3 nucleotide sequence: TGTGCCAGCAGCTCCCCGGGACAAAAAGCCTACGAGCAGTACTTC. Translation: CASSSPGQKAYEQYF. Complete variable domain (other parts from reference TRBV11-2 and TRBJ2-7): EAGVAQSPRYKIIEKRQSVAFWCNPISGHATLYWYQQILGQGPKLLIQFQNNGVVDDSQLPKDRFSAERLKGVDSTLKIQPAKLEDSAVYLCASSSPGQKAYEQYFGPGTRLTVT.

The chain is built from TRBV27 and TRBJ1-1; possibly TRBD1 for D (6 bases). V was pared by 5 bases and J by 4 bases, with 17 bases between. Germline V gene sequence: CDR1 MNHEY, CDR2 SMNVEV (reference sequence). The CDR3 contains 15 residues. The CDR3: CASSPRPTGGTEAFF. CDR3 nucleotide sequence: TGTGCCAGCAGTCCCCGACCGACAGGTGGCACTGAAGCTTTCTTT.

The chain combines TRBV9 with TRBJ1-2, with D possibly being TRBD1 (5 bases). The CDR3 runs 15 residues. CDR1 SGDLS and CDR2 YYNGEE come from the germline V gene. The ends were cut back, 0 bases at V and 8 bases at J, with 17 bases in the middle. The CDR3 sequence is CASSVAGDLMYGYTF. The CDR3 nucleotides are TGTGCCAGCAGCGTAGCGGGGGATCTCATGTACGGCTACACCTTC.

The chain employs TRBV18 and TRBJ2-3; 8 nucleotides match TRBD2. This CDR3 spans 16 amino acids. Germline V gene lookup returns CDR1 KGHSH and CDR2 LQKENI. V lost 0 bases, J lost 1 base, and 3 bases stayed unmatched. This CDR3 is CASSPPAGGGTDTQYF. CDR3 DNA: TGTGCCAGCTCACCACCCGCCGGGGGGGGCACAGATACGCAGTATTTT.

The chain recombines TRBV14 with TRBJ1-2; D call uncertain. The CDR3 is made up of 15 amino acids. Trimming left V 1 base short and J 4 bases short, with 13 bases between. Germline CDR1 reads SGHDN; CDR2 reads FVKESK. CDR3 loop: CASSQGTAGGYGYTF. For the CDR3, the DNA is TGTGCCAGCAGCCAAGGTACAGCGGGAGGCTATGGCTACACCTTC.

The J gene is TRBJ1-1, the V gene TRBV18, with TRBD1 identical over 8 bases. V shed 7 bases, J shed 0 bases, and the junction held 4 bases outside the gene matches. CDR1 and CDR2 (germline): KGHSH, LQKENI. This CDR3 has 14 residues. The CDR3 DNA is TGTGCCAGCTGTCCAGGGGGCTTGAACACTGAAGCTTTCTTT. Translated, it gives CASCPGGLNTEAFF. Variable domain in full (rest from reference TRBV18 and TRBJ1-1): NAGVMQNPRHLVRRRGQEARLRCSPMKGHSHVYWYRQLPEEGLKFMVYLQKENIIDESGMPKERFSAEFPKEGPSILRIQQVVRGDSAAYFCASCPGGLNTEAFFGQGTRLTVV.

CDR3 bases: TGCAGCGTTGAAGTAGTTTTCGGGGGAAGAGGCTACACCTTC. Translated: CSVEVVFGGRGYTF. The genes are TRBV29-1 and TRBJ1-2, with TRBD1 as a possible D gene (5 bases). Germline V gene sequence: CDR1 SQVTM, CDR2 ANQGSEA. Trimming cost V 1 base and J 8 bases, with 17 bases left between them. This CDR3 has 14 residues. The full variable domain, its missing parts supplied by reference TRBV29-1 and TRBJ1-2, is SAVISQKPSRDICQRGTSLTIQCQVDSQVTMMFWYRQQPGQSLTLIATANQGSEATYESGFVIDKFPISRPNLTFSTLTVSNMSPEDSSIYLCSVEVVFGGRGYTFGSGTRLTVV.

J is TRBJ2-1 and V is TRBV24-1; 10 positions agree with TRBD2. Germline V CDR1 and CDR2: KGHDR, SFDVKD. The CDR3 runs to 16 residues. After removal of 4 bases from V and 7 bases from J, the junction contained 9 bases not matched to a gene. The CDR3 spells CATSDPLAGDKNEQFF. CDR3 nucleotides: TGTGCCACCAGTGACCCCCTAGCGGGAGATAAAAATGAGCAGTTCTTC.

The CDR3 DNA reads TGTGCCAGCAGCTTACCAGGGGGAGTTGGCTACACCTTC. It specifies CASSLPGGVGYTF. V gene TRBV7-3 combines with J gene TRBJ1-2; 7 bases match TRBD1. The CDR3 consists of 13 residues. Per germline, CDR1 SGHTA and CDR2 FQGTGA. Losses at the gene ends were 2 bases for V and 7 bases for J; bases not matched to a gene: 4.

The chain carries TRBV6-6 and TRBJ2-5; perhaps TRBD2 as D (5 bases). V was pared by 9 bases and J by 5 bases, with 19 bases between. Germline V gives CDR1 MNHNY, CDR2 SVGAGI (reference sequence). The CDR3 totals 14 residues. The CDR3 region is CARGRVASNETQYF. Here the CDR3 DNA reads TGTGCCAGAGGAAGGGTGGCTAGCAACGAGACCCAGTACTTC.

The gene calls are TRBV14 and TRBJ1-5, with D unresolved. Trimming took 3 bases from V and 3 from J, leaving 12 bases between them. In germline, CDR1 is SGHDN, CDR2 FVKESK. The CDR3 is 15 amino acids. CDR3 loop: CASSQSGAHNQPQHF. The CDR3 DNA reads TGTGCCAGCAGCCAGTCGGGAGCACACAATCAGCCCCAGCATTTT.

This chain links TRBV3-1 (or the pseudogene TRBV3-2) with TRBJ2-1; TRBD1 aligns across 8 bases. The CDR3 consists of 14 residues. Unmatched junction bases numbered 5, after V lost 8 bases and J lost 2 bases. Germline CDR1 and CDR2: LGHDT and YNNKEL (reference sequence). The CDR3 here is CASSPDRAYNEQFF. The CDR3 nucleotides are TGTGCCAGCTCCCCGGACAGGGCCTACAATGAGCAGTTCTTC.

This chain connects TRBV5-1 to TRBJ1-1; TRBD1 matches at 10 bases. J lost 5 bases, V lost 5 bases, and 9 bases had no gene match. The CDR3 covers 15 residues. The V gene's germline CDR1 is SGHRS and CDR2 YFSETQ. The CDR3 DNA reads TGCGCCAGCAGGCTCGGGACAGGGGCGAGGACTGAAGCTTTCTTT. It translates to CASRLGTGARTEAFF.

This chain connects TRBV9 to TRBJ1-2, with D possibly being TRBD1 (5 bases). The V end lost 4 bases, the J end lost 3 bases, and 16 bases lay between the germline ends. CDR3 length: 15 amino acids. Germline CDR1 is SGDLS and CDR2 is YYNGEE. The chain's CDR3 is CASSSDGGVYYGYTF. The DNA of the CDR3 is TGTGCCAGCAGCTCGGACGGAGGGGTGTACTATGGCTACACCTTC.